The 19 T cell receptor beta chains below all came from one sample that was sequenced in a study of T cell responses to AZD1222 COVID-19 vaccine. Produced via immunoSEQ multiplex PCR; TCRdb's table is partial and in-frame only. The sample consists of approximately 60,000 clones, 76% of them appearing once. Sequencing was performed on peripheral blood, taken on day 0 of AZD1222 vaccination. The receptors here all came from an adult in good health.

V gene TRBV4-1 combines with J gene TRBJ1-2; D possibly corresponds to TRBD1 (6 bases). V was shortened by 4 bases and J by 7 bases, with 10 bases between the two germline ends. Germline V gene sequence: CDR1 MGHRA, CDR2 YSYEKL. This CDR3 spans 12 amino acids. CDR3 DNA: TGCGCCAGCAGCCGGGACAACGTTGGCTACACCTTC. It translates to CASSRDNVGYTF.

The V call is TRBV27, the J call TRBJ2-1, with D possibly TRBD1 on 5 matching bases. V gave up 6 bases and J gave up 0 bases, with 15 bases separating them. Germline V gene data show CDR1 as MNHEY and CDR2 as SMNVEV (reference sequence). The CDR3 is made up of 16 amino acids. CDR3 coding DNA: TGTGCCAGCAGCTCGTTGGTAGGGGCCTCCTACAATGAGCAGTTCTTC. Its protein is CASSSLVGASYNEQFF.

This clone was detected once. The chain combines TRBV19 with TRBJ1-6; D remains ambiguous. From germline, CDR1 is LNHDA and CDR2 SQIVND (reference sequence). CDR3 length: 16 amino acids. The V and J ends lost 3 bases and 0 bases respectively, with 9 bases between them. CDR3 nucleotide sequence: TGTGCCAGTAGTATGGGAAGAAGCTCCTATAATTCACCCCTCCACTTT. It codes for CASSMGRSSYNSPLHF.

The CDR3 DNA reads as TGTGCCAGCAGTTTATCGGTGTCTAACTATGGCTACACCTTC. Amino acid sequence: CASSLSVSNYGYTF. The gene calls are TRBV27 and TRBJ1-2; D not resolved. Trimming shortened V by 0 bases and J by 0 bases, and 5 bases separated the two germline ends. CDR3 length: 14 amino acids. Germline values: CDR1 MNHEY, CDR2 SMNVEV (reference sequence).

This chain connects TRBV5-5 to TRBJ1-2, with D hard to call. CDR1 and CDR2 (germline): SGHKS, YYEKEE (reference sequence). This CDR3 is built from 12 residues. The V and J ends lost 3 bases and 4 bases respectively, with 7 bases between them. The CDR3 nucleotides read TGTGCCAGCAGCTCGGACCTCTATGGCTACACCTTC. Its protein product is CASSSDLYGYTF.

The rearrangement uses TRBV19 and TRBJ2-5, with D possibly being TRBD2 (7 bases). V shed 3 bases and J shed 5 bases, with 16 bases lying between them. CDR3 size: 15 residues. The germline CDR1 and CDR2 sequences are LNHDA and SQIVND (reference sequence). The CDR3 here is CASSIRGGISETQYF. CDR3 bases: TGTGCCAGTAGTATTAGGGGGGGGATTTCGGAGACCCAGTACTTC.

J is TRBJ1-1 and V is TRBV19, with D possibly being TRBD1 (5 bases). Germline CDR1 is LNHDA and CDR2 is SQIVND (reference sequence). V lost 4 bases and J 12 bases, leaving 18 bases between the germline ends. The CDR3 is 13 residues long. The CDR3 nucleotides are TGTGCCAGTAGTACAAATCGGGACGCCTGGACTTTCTTT. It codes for CASSTNRDAWTFF.

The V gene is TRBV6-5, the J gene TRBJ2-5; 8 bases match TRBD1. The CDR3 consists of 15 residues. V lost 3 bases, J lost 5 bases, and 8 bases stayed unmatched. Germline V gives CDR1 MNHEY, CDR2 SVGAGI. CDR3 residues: CASSYQGAVGETQYF. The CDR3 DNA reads TGTGCCAGCAGTTATCAGGGGGCCGTGGGGGAGACCCAGTACTTC.

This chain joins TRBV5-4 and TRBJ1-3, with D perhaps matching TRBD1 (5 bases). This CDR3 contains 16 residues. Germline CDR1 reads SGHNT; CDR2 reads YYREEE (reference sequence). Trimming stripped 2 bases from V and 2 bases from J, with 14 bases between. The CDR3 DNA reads TGTGCCAGCAGCTTAGGGGCCTCTCCAACTGGAAACACCATATATTTT. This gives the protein CASSLGASPTGNTIYF.

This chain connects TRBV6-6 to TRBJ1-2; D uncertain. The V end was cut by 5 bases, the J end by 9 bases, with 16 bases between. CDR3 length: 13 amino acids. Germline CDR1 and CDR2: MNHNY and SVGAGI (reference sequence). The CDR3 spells CASSTSRGVSYTF. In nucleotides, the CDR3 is TGTGCCAGCAGTACCAGTCGGGGAGTGAGCTACACCTTC.

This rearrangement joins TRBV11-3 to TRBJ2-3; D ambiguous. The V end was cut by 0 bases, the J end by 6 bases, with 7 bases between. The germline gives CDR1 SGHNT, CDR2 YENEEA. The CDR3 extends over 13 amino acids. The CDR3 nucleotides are TGTGCCAGCAGCTTAGACGAGAAGGATACGCAGTATTTT. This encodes CASSLDEKDTQYF.

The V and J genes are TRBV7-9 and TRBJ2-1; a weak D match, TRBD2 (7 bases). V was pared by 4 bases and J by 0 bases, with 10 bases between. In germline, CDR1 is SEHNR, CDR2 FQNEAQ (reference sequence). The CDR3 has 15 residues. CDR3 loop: CASSSRGASYNEQFF. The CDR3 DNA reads TGTGCCAGCAGCTCCCGGGGGGCCTCCTACAATGAGCAGTTCTTC. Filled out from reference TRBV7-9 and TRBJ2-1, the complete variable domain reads DTGVSQNPRHKITKRGQNVTFRCDPISEHNRLYWYRQTLGQGPEFLTYFQNEAQLEKSRLLSDRFSAERPKGSFSTLEIQRTEQGDSAMYLCASSSRGASYNEQFFGPGTRLTVL.

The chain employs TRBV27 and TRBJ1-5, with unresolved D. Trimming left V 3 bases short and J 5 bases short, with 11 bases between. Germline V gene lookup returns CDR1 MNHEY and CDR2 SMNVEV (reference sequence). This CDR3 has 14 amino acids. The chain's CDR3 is CASSLNGRYQPQHF. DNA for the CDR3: TGTGCCAGCAGTTTGAACGGAAGATATCAGCCCCAGCATTTT.

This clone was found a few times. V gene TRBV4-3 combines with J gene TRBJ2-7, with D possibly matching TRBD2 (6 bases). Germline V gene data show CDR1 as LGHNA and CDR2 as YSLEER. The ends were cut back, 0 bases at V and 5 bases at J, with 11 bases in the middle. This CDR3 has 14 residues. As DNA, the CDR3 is TGCGCCAGCAGCCAAGACTGGGGGGACCACGAGCAGTACTTC. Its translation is CASSQDWGDHEQYF.

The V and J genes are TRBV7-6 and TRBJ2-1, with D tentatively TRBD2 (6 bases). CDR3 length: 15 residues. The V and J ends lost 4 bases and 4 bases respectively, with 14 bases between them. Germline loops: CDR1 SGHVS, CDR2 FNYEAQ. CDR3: CASSSIGTRYNEQFF. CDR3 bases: TGTGCCAGCAGCTCCATCGGGACTCGTTACAATGAGCAGTTCTTC.

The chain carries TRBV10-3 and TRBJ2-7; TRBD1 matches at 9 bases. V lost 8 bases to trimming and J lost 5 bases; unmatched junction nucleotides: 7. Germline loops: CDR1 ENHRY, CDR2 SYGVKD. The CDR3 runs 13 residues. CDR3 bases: TGTGCCATCGGGACAGGGACCAAGAACGAGCAGTACTTC. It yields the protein CAIGTGTKNEQYF.

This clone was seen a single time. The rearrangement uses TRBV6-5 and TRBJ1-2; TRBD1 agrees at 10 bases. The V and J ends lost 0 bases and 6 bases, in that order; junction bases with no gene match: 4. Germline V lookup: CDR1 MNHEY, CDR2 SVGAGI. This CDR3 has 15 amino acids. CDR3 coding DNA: TGTGCCAGCAGTTACTCCGGGACAGGGGTAAATGGCTACACCTTC. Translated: CASSYSGTGVNGYTF.

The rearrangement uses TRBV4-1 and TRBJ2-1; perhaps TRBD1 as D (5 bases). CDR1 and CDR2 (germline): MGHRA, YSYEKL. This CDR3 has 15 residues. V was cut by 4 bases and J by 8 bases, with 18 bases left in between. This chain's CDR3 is CASSPGQGAKDEQFF. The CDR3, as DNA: TGCGCCAGCAGCCCTGGTCAAGGGGCTAAGGATGAGCAGTTCTTC.

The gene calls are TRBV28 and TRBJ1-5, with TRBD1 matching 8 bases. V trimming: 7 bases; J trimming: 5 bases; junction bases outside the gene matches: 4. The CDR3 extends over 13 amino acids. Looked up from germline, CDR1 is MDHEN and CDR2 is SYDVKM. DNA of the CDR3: TGTGCCAGCATAGACAGGGGTGATCAGCCCCAGCATTTT. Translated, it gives CASIDRGDQPQHF.